This T cell receptor (beta chain) derives from a study of OX40 agonist ivuxolimab in advanced cancers. Some clones are missing from TCRdb's copy, which holds only in-frame ones; the method was immunoSEQ multiplex PCR. The table shows approximately 76,000 clones, with around 88% occurring only once. Trimming pared 0 bases from V and 5 bases from J, leaving 12 bases between. This CDR3 is 14 amino acids long. The germline V gene encodes CDR1 SGHRS and CDR2 YFSETQ. This sequence originates from an adult with an advanced solid tumor such as melanoma, head and neck, liver or kidney cancer. The sample was CD4+ or CD8+ T cells sorted from blood, taken in a trial of the OX40 agonist ivuxolimab. The genes are TRBV5-1 and TRBJ2-7, with D maybe TRBD1 (5 bases). DNA of the CDR3: TGCGCCAGCAGCTTGGAGAGCCAGGGCCACGAGCAGTACTTC. Translation gives CASSLESQGHEQYF.